The 5 T cell receptor beta chains presented below share a single source sample, sequenced in a study of beta chain features in type 1 diabetes (dated by TCRdb to about 2018). The library was produced with the immunoSEQ multiplex PCR assay. All of the isolated RNA was reverse transcribed with the High Capacity cDNA Reverse Transcription Kit, so expressed TCRB transcripts were sequenced. The immuneACCESS repertoire file appears here via TCRdb, limited to in-frame rearrangements. These files lack a portion of the clones; in checked studies, under half of the deficit traces to unresolved V genes, and the cause of the others is not known. The sample table records 200,000 to 300,000 clones; approximately 11% of these occur just once. The ten top clones hold around 0.017% of the sample. These receptors are not linked to any known antigen. The paper as a whole reports these results and caveats: A moderate but significant shortening of TCRB CDR3 length was observed in type 1 diabetes patients in all four CD4+ subsets.

The sample comprised naive CD4+ T cells from blood. Read against the paper, the sample's cell subset or site label means: true naive CD4+ T cells. These TCRs come from a man under 40 with type 1 diabetes.

This clone was found a few times. This chain connects TRBV6-1 to TRBJ2-5; perhaps TRBD1 as D (6 bases). Trimming stripped 4 bases from V and 5 bases from J, with 8 bases between. This CDR3 spans 12 amino acids. Germline CDR1 reads MNHNS; CDR2 reads SASEGT. CDR3 sequence reads: CASSGQGETQYF. CDR3 nucleotide sequence: TGTGCCAGCAGTGGGCAGGGGGAGACCCAGTACTTC.

This clone was counted only a few times. The V call is TRBV7-2, the J call TRBJ2-7; no reliable D call. CDR1 SGHTA and CDR2 FQGNSA come from the germline V gene. Trimming took 5 bases from V and 7 from J, leaving 9 bases between them. This CDR3 region has 11 residues. This CDR3 is CASSPHEEQYF. As DNA, the CDR3 is TGTGCCAGCAGCCCCCACGAGGAGCAGTACTTC.

This clone was counted only a few times. The gene calls are TRBV28 and TRBJ1-2, with D perhaps TRBD1 (5 bases). The CDR3 is 14 residues long. The V gene lost 5 bases and the J gene lost 2 bases, with 12 bases spanning the gap. CDR1 is MDHEN, CDR2 SYDVKM, per germline. The CDR3 nucleotides are TGTGCCAGCAGTGAAAGCGGGGGGAACTATGGCTACACCTTC. It is translated as CASSESGGNYGYTF.

The gene calls are TRBV5-1 and TRBJ2-7, with 9 bases that match TRBD1. V was clipped by 4 bases and J by 3 bases; unmatched bases: 8. Per the germline V gene, CDR1 is SGHRS and CDR2 is YFSETQ. The CDR3 is 15 amino acids. In DNA, the CDR3 is TGCGCCAGCAGCACCTCCGGGACAGGGAACTACGAGCAGTACTTC. It is translated as CASSTSGTGNYEQYF.

The chain carries TRBV6-5 and TRBJ2-3, with D possibly matching TRBD2 (5 bases). The ends were cut back, 6 bases at V and 6 bases at J, with 10 bases in the middle. Germline V gene sequence: CDR1 MNHEY, CDR2 SVGAGI. The CDR3 loop spans 12 amino acids. CDR3 DNA: TGTGCCAGCAGGGACTCGTTGGATACGCAGTATTTT. Protein product: CASRDSLDTQYF.